Presented here are 31 T cell receptor beta chains from one specimen sequenced in a study of radiotherapy plus CTLA-4 blockade in lung cancer (dated by TCRdb to the late 2010s). Library construction relied on the immunoSEQ multiplex PCR assay. TCRdb holds this immuneACCESS table with in-frame rearrangements only. Some clones are missing; in checked studies, unresolved V genes explain under half, and the rest has no known cause. The sample table holds 50,000 or so clones, of which approximately 91% were seen once. 7.8% of the sample is held by the ten biggest clonotypes. Sequencing was performed on peripheral blood, taken from a patient treated with radiotherapy plus ipilimumab. Every receptor here comes from a human donor with non-small cell lung cancer whose response to radiotherapy plus ipilimumab could not be evaluated.

As to this clone: The sample carries other DNA sequences with the same CDR3. V and J are TRBV19 and TRBJ1-1, with 7 nucleotides matching TRBD1. Germline CDR1 LNHDA, CDR2 SQIVND (reference sequence). The CDR3 consists of 16 residues. The trim removed 5 bases at V and 1 base at J, leaving 10 bases unmatched. The CDR3: CASSPPAAGGNTEAFF. In DNA, the CDR3 is TGTGCCAGTAGTCCCCCCGCCGCAGGGGGGAACACTGAAGCTTTCTTT.

The gene calls are TRBV25-1 and TRBJ1-2; a weak D match, TRBD1 (5 bases). The CDR3 is 14 amino acids. Trimming cost V 1 base and J 3 bases, with 9 bases left between them. Germline loops: CDR1 MGHDK, CDR2 SYGVNS. CDR3 sequence: CASSESGDYYGYTF. The CDR3, as DNA: TGTGCCAGCAGTGAATCGGGGGATTACTATGGCTACACCTTC.

The V gene is TRBV4-1, the J gene TRBJ1-6; possibly TRBD1 for D (6 bases). The CDR3 totals 15 residues. Between the trimmed V and J ends, which lost 0 bases and 7 bases, there was a span of 10 bases. The germline V gene encodes CDR1 MGHRA and CDR2 YSYEKL. CDR3 residues: CASSQDRTVNSPLHF. CDR3 nucleotides: TGCGCCAGCAGCCAAGATCGGACAGTGAATTCACCCCTCCACTTT.

CDR3 sequence: CASGTGVGANVLTF. The CDR3 bases are TGTGCCAGCGGAACAGGGGTCGGGGCCAACGTCCTGACTTTC. V gene TRBV6-5 combines with J gene TRBJ2-6, with TRBD1 identical over 7 bases. The CDR3 is 14 amino acids. Germline V gene data show CDR1 as MNHEY and CDR2 as SVGAGI. V lost 8 bases, J lost 4 bases, and 5 bases stayed unmatched.

The chain recombines TRBV19 with TRBJ2-1; TRBD1 might be the D (6 bases). From germline, CDR1 is LNHDA and CDR2 SQIVND (reference sequence). The CDR3 contains 15 residues. The V end lost 3 bases, the J end lost 2 bases, and 11 bases lay between the germline ends. The CDR3 protein is CASSIKQGAYNEQFF. The CDR3 DNA reads TGTGCCAGTAGTATCAAACAGGGAGCCTACAATGAGCAGTTCTTC.

V and J are TRBV19 and TRBJ2-7, with D possibly TRBD1 on 5 matching bases. The germline V gene has CDR1 LNHDA and CDR2 SQIVND (reference sequence). This CDR3 is 14 amino acids long. Between the trimmed V and J ends, which lost 4 bases and 7 bases, there was a span of 17 bases. CDR3 amino acids: CASSTLDTTTEQYF. CDR3 DNA sequence: TGTGCCAGTAGTACTTTGGACACCACTACTGAGCAGTACTTC.

The chain carries TRBV18 and TRBJ2-1, with 10 bases lining up with TRBD2. There are 15 residues in the CDR3. V shed 0 bases and J 9 bases; nucleotides not matched to a gene: 5. Looked up from germline, CDR1 is KGHSH and CDR2 is LQKENI. CDR3 coding DNA: TGTGCCAGCTCACCACCAACTAGCGGGACCGCTGAGCAGTTCTTC. As protein: CASSPPTSGTAEQFF. The variable domain in full, completed from reference TRBV18 and TRBJ2-1, reads NAGVMQNPRHLVRRRGQEARLRCSPMKGHSHVYWYRQLPEEGLKFMVYLQKENIIDESGMPKERFSAEFPKEGPSILRIQQVVRGDSAAYFCASSPPTSGTAEQFFGPGTRLTVL.

This clone is a singleton in its sample. The chain recombines TRBV5-1 with TRBJ1-1; 7 bases are shared with TRBD1. The germline V gene encodes CDR1 SGHRS and CDR2 YFSETQ. V shed 4 bases, J shed 5 bases, and the junction held 8 bases outside the gene matches. This CDR3 spans 14 amino acids. CDR3 protein: CASSATGVGTEAFF. The CDR3 nucleotides are TGCGCCAGCAGCGCCACAGGGGTTGGGACTGAAGCTTTCTTT. Looking up the rest from reference TRBV5-1 and TRBJ1-1 gives the full variable domain: KAGVTQTPRYLIKTRGQQVTLSCSPISGHRSVSWYQQTPGQGLQFLFEYFSETQRNKGNFPGRFSGRQFSNSRSEMNVSTLELGDSALYLCASSATGVGTEAFFGQGTRLTVV.

The chain joins TRBV4-3 to TRBJ2-6, with D possibly TRBD1 on 5 matching bases. The CDR3 extends over 17 amino acids. CDR1 and CDR2 (germline): LGHNA, YSLEER. Trimming cost V 0 bases and J 2 bases, with 11 bases left between them. CDR3 sequence: CASSQESGATGANVLTF. The CDR3 DNA is TGCGCCAGCAGCCAAGAGAGTGGGGCGACTGGGGCCAACGTCCTGACTTTC.

This sequence joins TRBV2 and TRBJ2-7; 9 positions agree with TRBD2. CDR1 SNHLY and CDR2 FYNNEI come from the germline V gene. Trimming at V came to 4 bases and at J to 0 bases, leaving 4 bases not matched to a gene. The CDR3 has 15 amino acids. The CDR3 coding sequence is TGTGCCAGCAGTGGCGGGGGGGCTAGCTCCTACGAGCAGTACTTC. Protein product: CASSGGGASSYEQYF.

The sample holds one count of this clone. V gene TRBV13 combines with J gene TRBJ1-1, with TRBD1 matching 8 bases. From germline, CDR1 is PRHDT and CDR2 FYEKMQ (reference sequence). The length of the CDR3 is 17 residues. The ends lost 5 bases at V and 4 bases at J; junction bases unmatched: 15. The CDR3 DNA is TGTGCCAGCAGCCCACGGGGTGTAATAACAGGGGGCACTGAAGCTTTCTTT. As protein: CASSPRGVITGGTEAFF.

This clone was picked up one time. The chain joins TRBV7-8 to TRBJ2-7; possible D gene TRBD2, 6 bases. Germline V gives CDR1 SGHVS, CDR2 FQNEAQ. The ends were cut back, 5 bases at V and 2 bases at J, with 13 bases in the middle. The CDR3 covers 14 residues. The CDR3 DNA sequence: TGTGCCAGCAGCCCCGGGAGAACCACCTACGAGCAGTACTTC. It specifies CASSPGRTTYEQYF. The entire variable domain, with the rest obtained from reference TRBV7-8 and TRBJ2-7, is as follows: GAGVSQSPRYKVAKRGQDVALRCDPISGHVSLFWYQQALGQGPEFLTYFQNEAQLDKSGLPSDRFFAERPEGSVSTLKIQRTQQEDSAVYLCASSPGRTTYEQYFGPGTRLTVT.

The chain combines TRBV19 with TRBJ2-1; D not certain. V was clipped by 0 bases and J by 2 bases, with 11 bases between them. The CDR3 spans 16 residues. Germline values: CDR1 LNHDA, CDR2 SQIVND (reference sequence). CDR3 in amino acids: CASSIEGEETYNEQFF. CDR3 sequence (DNA): TGTGCCAGTAGTATAGAAGGTGAGGAAACCTACAATGAGCAGTTCTTC.

The chain joins TRBV4-3 to TRBJ2-2; 11 positions match TRBD2. The length of the CDR3 is 20 residues. Germline CDR1 is LGHNA and CDR2 is YSLEER. J was trimmed by 1 base and V by 1 base; bases with no gene match: 11. The CDR3 nucleotides are TGCGCCAGCAGCCAAGCCAGAACGATAGCGGGGGGGGTGAACACCGGGGAGCTGTTTTTT. Protein: CASSQARTIAGGVNTGELFF.

The chain combines TRBV6-6 with TRBJ2-1, with TRBD1 matching over 9 bases. This CDR3 is 15 amino acids long. The V and J ends lost 6 bases and 3 bases, in that order; junction bases with no gene match: 6. Germline loops: CDR1 MNHNY, CDR2 SVGAGI (reference sequence). The CDR3 DNA follows: TGTGCCAGCAGAGTCGGGACAGGGCGCTACAATGAGCAGTTCTTC. It is translated as CASRVGTGRYNEQFF.

The chain carries TRBV10-3 and TRBJ2-7; possibly TRBD2 for D (5 bases). The germline V and J ends were trimmed by 2 bases and 2 bases, with 10 bases remaining between them. Germline CDR1 ENHRY, CDR2 SYGVKD. This CDR3 has 14 amino acids. CDR3 sequence reads: CAISERGLTYEQYF. The CDR3 DNA is TGTGCCATCAGTGAGCGGGGTCTTACCTACGAGCAGTACTTC.

V and J are TRBV11-2 and TRBJ1-1; D possibly corresponds to TRBD1 (5 bases). V was shortened by 1 base and J by 4 bases, with 10 bases between the two germline ends. The CDR3 contains 14 residues. Germline V gives CDR1 SGHAT, CDR2 FQNNGV. CDR3 loop: CASSLGGGSTEAFF. The DNA for the CDR3 is TGTGCCAGCAGCTTAGGCGGGGGATCCACTGAAGCTTTCTTT.

About this clone: Other nucleotide sequences in the sample specify the same CDR3. The chain carries TRBV5-1 and TRBJ2-3; tentatively, D is TRBD1 (6 bases). Deletions cut 5 bases from V and 0 bases from J, with 13 bases between. The CDR3 is 15 amino acids. CDR1 is SGHRS and CDR2 is YFSETQ in the germline V gene. The DNA for the CDR3 is TGCGCCAGCAGACGAACTGGACAGAGCACAGATACGCAGTATTTT. This translates into CASRRTGQSTDTQYF.

The chain uses TRBV2 and TRBJ1-1; 7 positions match TRBD1. Germline values: CDR1 SNHLY, CDR2 FYNNEI. V was pared by 6 bases and J by 5 bases, with 12 bases of the junction left unmatched. The CDR3 spans 15 residues. The chain's CDR3 is CASSLMEGAGTEAFF. As DNA, the CDR3 is TGTGCCAGCAGCCTCATGGAGGGGGCGGGAACTGAAGCTTTCTTT.

The J gene is TRBJ1-3, the V gene TRBV2; 9 bases line up with TRBD1. The CDR3 length is 17 residues. Germline V gene sequence: CDR1 SNHLY, CDR2 FYNNEI. Losses at the gene ends were 7 bases for V and 2 bases for J; bases not matched to a gene: 12. This chain's CDR3 is CASTRDRVSSAGNTIYF. CDR3 bases: TGTGCCAGCACCCGGGACAGGGTCTCAAGCGCTGGAAACACCATATATTTT.

The chain has TRBV9 and TRBJ2-7, with D tentatively TRBD1 (7 bases). Germline CDR1 is SGDLS and CDR2 is YYNGEE. CDR3 size: 14 residues. V was pared by 3 bases and J by 7 bases, with 17 bases between. This chain's CDR3 is CASSEGGQRVEQYF. The DNA of the CDR3 is TGTGCCAGCAGCGAGGGGGGACAGAGGGTTGAGCAGTACTTC.

This chain connects TRBV6-1 to TRBJ1-3; 8 bases align to TRBD1. The CDR3 is 16 residues long. Germline V gene lookup returns CDR1 MNHNS and CDR2 SASEGT. The ends lost 4 bases at V and 1 base at J; junction bases unmatched: 6. This CDR3 is CASSGRRGPSGNTIYF. In DNA, the CDR3 is TGTGCCAGCAGTGGCCGCAGGGGGCCATCTGGAAACACCATATATTTT.

The chain joins TRBV7-8 to TRBJ1-1, with a possible D match to TRBD1 (6 bases). The CDR3 spans 13 residues. The V end was cut by 3 bases, the J end by 7 bases, with 12 bases between. CDR1 and CDR2 from the germline V gene are SGHVS and FQNEAQ. The CDR3 region is CASSLRTEVEAFF. For the CDR3, the DNA is TGTGCCAGCAGCTTGCGGACAGAAGTTGAAGCTTTCTTT.

The chain links TRBV9 to TRBJ2-2; TRBD2 agrees at 9 bases. Germline-derived CDR1 and CDR2 are SGDLS and YYNGEE. This CDR3 comprises 15 residues. The V segment lost 2 bases and the J segment 4 bases; nucleotides outside the gene matches: 3. CDR3 nucleotides: TGTGCCAGCAGCGTTCAAGCGGGGGGCACCGGGGAGCTGTTTTTT. Its protein product is CASSVQAGGTGELFF. The variable domain in full, with the rest retrieved from reference TRBV9 and TRBJ2-2, is DSGVTQTPKHLITATGQRVTLRCSPRSGDLSVYWYQQSLDQGLQFLIQYYNGEERAKGNILERFSAQQFPDLHSELNLSSLELGDSALYFCASSVQAGGTGELFFGEGSRLTVL.

This chain uses TRBV7-2 with TRBJ2-3; tentatively, D is TRBD2 (5 bases). The ends were cut back, 2 bases at V and 6 bases at J, with 12 bases in the middle. From germline, CDR1 is SGHTA and CDR2 FQGNSA. This CDR3 has 14 amino acids. Here the CDR3 DNA reads TGTGCCAGCAGCTTAAGGGCCTGGGAGGATACGCAGTATTTT. This sequence encodes CASSLRAWEDTQYF. Full variable domain (missing parts from reference TRBV7-2 and TRBJ2-3): GAGVSQSPSNKVTEKGKDVELRCDPISGHTALYWYRQSLGQGLEFLIYFQGNSAPDKSGLPSDRFSAERTGGSVSTLTIQRTQQEDSAVYLCASSLRAWEDTQYFGPGTRLTVL.

As DNA, the CDR3 is TGTGCCAGCAGCCGGGCGATCATAAAAGGGACTAGCGGATGTTTTTCTAGCACAGATACGCAGTATTTT. As protein: CASSRAIIKGTSGCFSSTDTQYF. The chain carries TRBV21-1 and TRBJ2-3; the tabulated D call, TRBD2, remains unverified against the DNA. TRBV21-1 is tagged as a pseudogene. This CDR3 is 23 amino acids long.

The chain carries TRBV7-9 and TRBJ2-5, with 13 bases fitting TRBD2. CDR1 and CDR2 (germline): SEHNR, FQNEAQ (reference sequence). This CDR3 spans 17 amino acids. Trimming removed 4 bases from V and 2 bases from J; junction bases left unmatched: 7. The CDR3 nucleotides read TGTGCCAGCAGCTATTCAATGACTAGCGGGGGGCAAGAGACCCAGTACTTC. This encodes CASSYSMTSGGQETQYF.

The chain has TRBV5-1 and TRBJ2-5; 10 nucleotides line up with TRBD1. The closer fit of TRBJ2-7 to the DNA end suggests the J call may be wrong. Germline V gives CDR1 SGHRS, CDR2 YFSETQ. The CDR3 spans 16 residues. Written as DNA, the CDR3 is TGCGCCAGCAGCTTTGGGGGACAGGGGATAACCTACGAGCAGTACTTC. It translates to CASSFGGQGITYEQYF.

The chain joins TRBV19 to TRBJ2-7; 10 bases match TRBD1. The junction had 7 bases not matched to a gene; V was cut back by 6 bases and J by 5 bases. There are 14 residues in the CDR3. Germline CDR1 LNHDA, CDR2 SQIVND (reference sequence). CDR3 nucleotide sequence: TGTGCCAGTAGCGACAGGGGGCGCGAGGACGAGCAGTACTTC. As protein: CASSDRGREDEQYF.

This clone was counted only a few times. The genes are TRBV7-2 and TRBJ2-3; TRBD2 matches at 8 bases. After removal of 1 base from V and 4 bases from J, the junction contained 7 bases not matched to a gene. From germline, CDR1 is SGHTA and CDR2 FQGNSA. The CDR3 has 16 residues. The CDR3 sequence is CASSLGFRLASDTQYF. CDR3 bases: TGTGCCAGCAGCTTAGGCTTTCGACTAGCGTCAGATACGCAGTATTTT.

The chain joins TRBV2 to TRBJ2-2; 10 nucleotides line up with TRBD2. The CDR3 spans 15 residues. Germline V lookup: CDR1 SNHLY, CDR2 FYNNEI. The V gene end was trimmed by 7 bases and the J gene end by 7 bases; junction bases not matched to a gene: 9. CDR3 in amino acids: CASTPVAGGVGELFF. CDR3 nucleotide sequence: TGTGCCAGCACCCCTGTAGCGGGGGGCGTCGGGGAGCTGTTTTTT.